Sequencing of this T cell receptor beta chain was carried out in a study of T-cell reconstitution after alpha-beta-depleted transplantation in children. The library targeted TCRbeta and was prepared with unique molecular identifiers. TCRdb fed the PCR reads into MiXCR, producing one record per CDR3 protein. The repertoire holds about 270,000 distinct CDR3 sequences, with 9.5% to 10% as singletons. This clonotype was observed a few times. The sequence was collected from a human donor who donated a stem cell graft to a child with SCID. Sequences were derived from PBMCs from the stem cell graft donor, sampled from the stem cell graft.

The DNA of the CDR3 is TGTGCCAGCAGCGTCGGGCTACAAACCTACAATGAGCAGTTCTTC. It codes for CASSVGLQTYNEQFF. The rearrangement uses TRBV7-3 and TRBJ2-1; no clear D gene. With 5 bases removed from V and 2 bases from J, the gap between germline ends came to 13 bases. CDR3 length equals 15 residues. Germline assignment: CDR1 SGHTA and CDR2 FQGTGA.